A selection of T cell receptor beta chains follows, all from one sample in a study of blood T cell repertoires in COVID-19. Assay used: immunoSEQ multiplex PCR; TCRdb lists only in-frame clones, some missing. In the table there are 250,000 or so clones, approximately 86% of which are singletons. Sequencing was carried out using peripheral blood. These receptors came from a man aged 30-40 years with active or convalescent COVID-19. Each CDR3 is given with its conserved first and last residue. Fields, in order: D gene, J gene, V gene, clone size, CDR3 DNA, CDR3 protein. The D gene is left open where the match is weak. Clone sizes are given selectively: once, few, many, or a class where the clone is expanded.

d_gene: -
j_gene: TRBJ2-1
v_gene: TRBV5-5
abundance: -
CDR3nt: TGTGCCAGCAGCTTGGTTACAGCTCGGGATACCTACAATGAGCAGTTCTTC
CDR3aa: CASSLVTARDTYNEQFF

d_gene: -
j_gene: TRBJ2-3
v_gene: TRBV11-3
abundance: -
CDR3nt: TGTGCCAGCAGCTTGGGAAAACTAGGCACAGATACGCAGTATTTT
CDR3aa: CASSLGKLGTDTQYF

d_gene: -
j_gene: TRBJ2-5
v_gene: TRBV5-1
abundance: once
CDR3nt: TGCGCCAGCAGCTTGGACAGCCGGATACAAGAGACCCAGTACTTC
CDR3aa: CASSLDSRIQETQYF

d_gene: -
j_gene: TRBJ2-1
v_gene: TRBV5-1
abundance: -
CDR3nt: TGCGCCAGCAGCTTTTTATGGAGGAATGAGCAGTTCTTC
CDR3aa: CASSFLWRNEQFF

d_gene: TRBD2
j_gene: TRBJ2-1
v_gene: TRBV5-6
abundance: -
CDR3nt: TGTGCCAGCAGCGCAGCAACTAGCGGGGGGGCTTACAATGAGCAGTTCTTC
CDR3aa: CASSAATSGGAYNEQFF

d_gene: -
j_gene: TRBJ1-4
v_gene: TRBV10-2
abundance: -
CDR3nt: TGCGCCAGCAGTGAGTTTAGTCGAAAACTGTTTTTT
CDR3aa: CASSEFSRKLFF

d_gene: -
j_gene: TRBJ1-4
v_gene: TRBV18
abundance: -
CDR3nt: TGTGCCAGCTCACCACCGTCCCTCAATGAAAAACTGTTTTTT
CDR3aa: CASSPPSLNEKLFF

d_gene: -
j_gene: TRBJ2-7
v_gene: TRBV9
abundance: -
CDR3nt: TGTGCCAGCAGCGTAGGGGGTCAACGAGGGATCGGGGAGCAGTACTTC
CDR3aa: CASSVGGQRGIGEQYF

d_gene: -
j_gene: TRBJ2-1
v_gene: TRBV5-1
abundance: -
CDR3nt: TGCGCCAGCAGCTCATCCCGGGATTGGTTCTTC
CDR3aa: CASSSSRDWFF

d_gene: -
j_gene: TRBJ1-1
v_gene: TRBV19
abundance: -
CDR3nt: TGTGCCAGTAGTATTGTTCGTAACACTGAAGCTTTCTTT
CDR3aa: CASSIVRNTEAFF